Shown below are 10 T cell receptor beta chains from a single sample sequenced in a study of PD-L1 blockade in urothelial cancer. TCRdb's copy holds only in-frame clones and misses some; the assay was immunoSEQ multiplex PCR. The table has around 100,000 clones, about 90% seen once. The material was PBMCs, obtained around atezolizumab (anti-PD-L1) treatment. The source is a woman older than 75 with urothelial cancer.

The chain uses TRBV6-1 and TRBJ2-1; the D is unclear. The CDR3 consists of 13 residues. CDR1 and CDR2 (germline): MNHNS, SASEGT. V lost 4 bases to trimming and J lost 6 bases, with 10 bases between them. CDR3: CASSVLTGNEQFF. The CDR3, as DNA: TGTGCCAGCAGTGTCTTGACTGGCAATGAGCAGTTCTTC.

This chain links TRBV11-2 with TRBJ2-3; 9 nucleotides align to TRBD2. CDR3 length: 18 amino acids. Germline trimming cut 0 bases from V and 2 bases from J; bases unmatched to any gene: 9. Germline V gene sequence: CDR1 SGHAT, CDR2 FQNNGV. The CDR3 nucleotides are TGTGCCAGCAGCTTAGATGCCCTGCGGACTAGCGTCACAGATACGCAGTATTTT. Its protein is CASSLDALRTSVTDTQYF.

The rearrangement links TRBV9 to TRBJ2-1; possible D gene TRBD2, 6 bases. The CDR3 contains 16 residues. Looked up from germline, CDR1 is SGDLS and CDR2 is YYNGEE. V dropped 4 bases and J dropped 3 bases, with 17 bases sitting between them. The CDR3 region has the DNA TGTGCCAGCAGCACCCATCCTAGCGCGAACTACAATGAGCAGTTCTTC. It codes for CASSTHPSANYNEQFF.

The rearrangement uses TRBV4-2 and TRBJ1-2; D may be TRBD1 (5 bases). V shed 2 bases and J shed 8 bases, with 15 bases lying between them. This CDR3 has 14 amino acids. Germline CDR1 and CDR2: LGHNA and YNFKEQ. CDR3 residues: CASSQNLGGRGYTF. CDR3 in DNA: TGTGCCAGCAGCCAAAATTTGGGGGGTCGGGGCTACACCTTC.

This chain uses TRBV5-4 with TRBJ2-5; TRBD2 might be the D (6 bases). Per germline, CDR1 SGHNT and CDR2 YYREEE (reference sequence). V was cut by 0 bases and J by 1 base, with 13 bases left in between. This CDR3 region has 16 residues. DNA of the CDR3: TGTGCCAGCAGCTTGGCCCCAGCGGGTACCCAAGAGACCCAGTACTTC. Translated, it gives CASSLAPAGTQETQYF.

The rearrangement links TRBV14 to TRBJ2-3; TRBD2 agrees at 9 bases. Trimming took 1 base from V and 6 from J; bases not matched to a gene: 8. The length of the CDR3 is 16 residues. The V gene's germline CDR1 is SGHDN and CDR2 FVKESK. This chain's CDR3 is CASSQGAGGPVDTQYF. As DNA, the CDR3 is TGTGCCAGCAGCCAAGGGGCGGGAGGGCCGGTGGATACGCAGTATTTT.

The V and J genes are TRBV27 and TRBJ2-5, with D perhaps matching TRBD2 (5 bases). The CDR3 runs 13 residues. Trimming took 1 base from V and 5 from J, leaving 8 bases between them. CDR1 MNHEY and CDR2 SMNVEV come from the germline V gene (reference sequence). This CDR3 is CASSLWGVETQYF. CDR3 DNA sequence: TGTGCCAGCAGTTTATGGGGAGTTGAGACCCAGTACTTC.

This chain uses TRBV7-9 with TRBJ2-7, with D perhaps matching TRBD1 (5 bases). The length of the CDR3 is 13 residues. Trimming removed 5 bases at V and 4 bases at J, with 12 bases between. Germline-derived CDR1 and CDR2 are SEHNR and FQNEAQ (reference sequence). The chain's CDR3 is CASSPGQPYEQYF. The CDR3 DNA reads as TGTGCCAGCAGCCCTGGACAACCTTACGAGCAGTACTTC.

The chain combines TRBV5-5 with TRBJ2-7, with 7 bases matching TRBD2. V trimming: 2 bases; J trimming: 5 bases; junction bases outside the gene matches: 10. Germline lookup yields CDR1 SGHKS and CDR2 YYEKEE (reference sequence). This CDR3 has 15 amino acids. The CDR3 protein is CASSLRGLGFDEQYF. The CDR3 DNA is TGTGCCAGCAGCTTAAGAGGACTAGGGTTCGACGAGCAGTACTTC.

In this sample, this clone turned up once. V is TRBV11-2 and J is TRBJ2-1; 14 nucleotides match TRBD2. This CDR3 comprises 15 residues. Germline V gene lookup returns CDR1 SGHAT and CDR2 FQNNGV. Trimming removed 1 base from V and 10 bases from J; junction bases left unmatched: 3. The CDR3 nucleotides read TGTGCCAGCAGCTTAGGGGGACTAGCGGGGGAGGAGCAGTTCTTC. This codes for CASSLGGLAGEEQFF.